These 18 T cell receptor beta chains came from one sample sequenced in a study of T cells in Graves' hyperthyroidism and ophthalmopathy. Template material for amplifying TCR beta CDR3 regions consisted of RNA transcripts. With the HTBI primer set, the TCR CDR3 went through a first round of RT-PCR. TCRdb reprocessed the multiplex PCR reads via MiXCR and lists one record per CDR3 protein. The sample yields fewer than 350,000 distinct CDR3 sequences, 15% to 20% seen once. The sample comprised blood. The receptors come from a woman between 40 and 55 years old with Graves' ophthalmopathy.

Ten or more counts support this clonotype. The junction departs from the called germline gene at one end, perhaps through a read error. V usage is TRBV2 and J usage is TRBJ2-7; 9 bases line up with TRBD2. The CDR3 has 14 amino acids. Germline CDR1 and CDR2: SNHLY and FYNNEI. As DNA, the CDR3 is TGTGCCAGCAGTCGTGCCGGCGCTAGCGGGAAGTGTCACTTC. This gives the protein CASSRAGASGKCHF.

The table lists this clonotype with many counts. The chain has TRBV7-2 and TRBJ2-7; 11 bases align to TRBD1. V dropped 5 bases and J dropped 7; count of bases not matched to a gene: 13. The CDR3 has 16 residues. Germline-derived CDR1 and CDR2 are SGHTA and FQGNSA. This CDR3 is CASSPFRTGGEGEQYF. The DNA for the CDR3 is TGTGCCAGCAGCCCTTTCCGGACAGGGGGCGAGGGGGAGCAGTACTTC.

This sequence joins TRBV7-9 and TRBJ1-2; D is ambiguous. The germline gives CDR1 SEHNR, CDR2 FQNEAQ (reference sequence). Deletions cut 6 bases from V and 4 bases from J, with 9 bases between. The CDR3 sequence is 12 residues long. DNA for the CDR3: TGTGCCAGCAGGGCGGACCTCTATGGCTACACCTTC. This codes for CASRADLYGYTF.

A word on this clonotype: A junction boundary mismatches the germline segment, possibly from a read error. The chain couples TRBV7-6 to TRBJ2-7; TRBD2 matches at 8 bases. Germline V lookup: CDR1 SGHVS, CDR2 FNYEAQ. The length of the CDR3 is 15 residues. In DNA, the CDR3 is TGTGTCAGCAGCTTAGTTACTAGCGGAGACTACGAGCAGTACTTC. It codes for CVSSLVTSGDYEQYF.

This clonotype occurred many times. V usage is TRBV18 and J usage is TRBJ1-3; D is uncertain. This CDR3 is 13 amino acids long. Between the trimmed V and J ends, which lost 6 bases and 8 bases, there was a span of 14 bases. Germline V lookup: CDR1 KGHSH, CDR2 LQKENI. CDR3 protein: CASSPDPGDTIYF. In DNA, the CDR3 is TGTGCCAGCTCTCCGGACCCCGGAGACACCATATATTTT.

The chain employs TRBV27 and TRBJ2-3, with D maybe TRBD1 (5 bases). The CDR3 runs to 11 residues. V was cut by 8 bases and J by 8 bases, with 11 bases left in between. Germline V gene sequence: CDR1 MNHEY, CDR2 SMNVEV (reference sequence). CDR3 sequence (DNA): TGTGCCAGCGTTCAGGGTGGTACGCAGTATTTT. It yields the protein CASVQGGTQYF.

There are many counts of this clonotype. V is TRBV30 and J is TRBJ2-7; weak D call: TRBD2 (5 bases). CDR1 is GTSNPN, CDR2 SVGIG, per germline (reference sequence). V was shortened by 0 bases and J by 1 base, with 7 bases between the two germline ends. The length of the CDR3 is 13 residues. The CDR3 coding sequence is TGTGCCTGGAGTGTACAGCGGTCCTACGAGCAGTACTTC. Protein sequence: CAWSVQRSYEQYF.

This clonotype was picked up many times. The V call is TRBV12-3 or TRBV12-4, the J call TRBJ2-4, with unresolved D. V was cut by 3 bases and J by 10 bases, with 13 bases left in between. The CDR3 contains 13 residues. Here the CDR3 reads CASSFGPGRIQYF. Here the CDR3 DNA reads TGTGCCAGCAGTTTTGGGCCAGGTCGAATTCAGTACTTC.

This clonotype was counted ten times or more. The rearrangement links TRBV2 to TRBJ2-5, with 12 nucleotides matching TRBD2. With V trimmed by 7 bases and J by 1 base, 4 bases remained unmatched. The CDR3 consists of 15 residues. In germline, CDR1 is SNHLY, CDR2 FYNNEI. CDR3 loop: CASTGLAGPQETQYF. CDR3 bases: TGTGCCAGCACCGGACTAGCGGGGCCCCAAGAGACCCAGTACTTC.

The V and J genes are TRBV9 and TRBJ1-6, with D possibly matching TRBD1 (6 bases). Trimming removed 0 bases from V and 9 bases from J, with 13 bases in between. This CDR3 spans 15 amino acids. Germline V CDR1 and CDR2: SGDLS, YYNGEE. CDR3 loop: CASSVEGNRVSPLHF. The CDR3 DNA is TGTGCCAGCAGCGTAGAGGGGAACAGGGTTTCACCCCTCCACTTT.

This clonotype was counted at least ten times. The chain recombines TRBV20-1 with TRBJ1-5; maybe TRBD1 (5 bases). The V gene lost 2 bases and the J gene lost 3 bases, with 14 bases spanning the gap. Germline V gives CDR1 DFQATT, CDR2 SNEGSKA (reference sequence). The CDR3 sequence is 15 residues long. CDR3 sequence (DNA): TGCAGTGCTAGAAGGTCCCAGGGCCTCAATCAGCCCCAGCATTTT. Residues: CSARRSQGLNQPQHF.

This clonotype has a count of ten or more. V gene TRBV12-3 or TRBV12-4 combines with J gene TRBJ1-1, with D unclear. V was clipped by 3 bases and J by 3 bases, with 14 bases between them. The CDR3 loop spans 15 amino acids. DNA for the CDR3: TGTGCCAGCAGTTTTTTGGGCCTAAGGGACACTGAAGCTTTCTTT. Protein product: CASSFLGLRDTEAFF.

The chain joins TRBV12-3 or TRBV12-4 to TRBJ2-5, with a tentative D call TRBD2 (7 bases). The CDR3 consists of 18 residues. The V gene lost 3 bases and the J gene lost 5 bases, with 25 bases spanning the gap. CDR3 DNA: TGTGCCAGCAGTTTCGACCCCGGAGGGAGGGGGGATAGGGAGACCCAGTACTTC. Its translation is CASSFDPGGRGDRETQYF.

This clonotype was observed at least ten times. This chain connects TRBV19 to TRBJ1-1; unclear D gene. Trimming pared 6 bases from V and 1 base from J, leaving 6 bases between. The CDR3 consists of 12 residues. CDR1 LNHDA and CDR2 SQIVND come from the germline V gene (reference sequence). The CDR3 spells CASRMENTEAFF. In DNA form, the CDR3 reads TGTGCCAGTAGAATGGAGAACACTGAAGCTTTCTTT.

This clonotype was counted many times. This chain connects TRBV12-3 or TRBV12-4 to TRBJ2-7, with D possibly TRBD2 on 6 matching bases. This CDR3 contains 17 residues. The ends were cut back, 3 bases at V and 0 bases at J, with 18 bases in the middle. CDR3 DNA: TGTGCCAGCAGTTTTCAGCTTGGCGGGACCTACTCCTACGAGCAGTACTTC. Amino acids: CASSFQLGGTYSYEQYF.

This clonotype was counted many times. V gene TRBV29-1 combines with J gene TRBJ1-1; TRBD1 might be the D (5 bases). The CDR3 is 13 amino acids. Germline CDR1 SQVTM, CDR2 ANQGSEA. The V end was cut by 6 bases, the J end by 3 bases, with 14 bases between. CDR3 loop: CSVTLREYTEAFF. Written as DNA, the CDR3 is TGCAGCGTGACCCTCAGGGAGTACACTGAAGCTTTCTTT.

This clonotype was counted ten times or more. The chain couples TRBV29-1 to TRBJ2-5, with D unclear. The germline CDR1 and CDR2 sequences are SQVTM and ANQGSEA. This CDR3 region has 12 residues. Trimming stripped 7 bases from V and 5 bases from J, with 14 bases between. As DNA, the CDR3 is TGCAGCGCCGGTAGAAATGAGGAGACCCAGTACTTC. Its protein product is CSAGRNEETQYF.

This clonotype was counted ten times or more. The rearrangement joins TRBV12-3 or TRBV12-4 to TRBJ2-5, with TRBD2 as a possible D gene (6 bases). V lost 5 bases, J lost 0 bases, and 10 bases lay in between. The CDR3 loop spans 14 amino acids. In DNA, the CDR3 is TGTGCCAGCAGTGCGGGGATCTACCAAGAGACCCAGTACTTC. Protein product: CASSAGIYQETQYF.